The rows below give T cell receptor beta chains drawn from one sample of a study of T cells in localized non-small cell lung cancer. The table came from immunoSEQ multiplex PCR; TCRdb's copy has only in-frame clones and leaves some out. The sample lists about 26,000 clones, under 95% occurring once. This sample comprised peripheral blood, obtained before any cancer treatment. These receptors were taken from a female donor at least 60 years old with stage II squamous cell lung carcinoma. CDR3s include the opening cysteine and the closing phenylalanine or tryptophan. A D gene is named only where the DNA matches it firmly. Where a row states a size, it is once, few, many or the class of an expanded clone; other rows omit it.

TRBV9	.	TRBD2	TRBJ2-7	CASSVASGGPSGGAPYEQYF	TGTGCCAGCAGCGTAGCCTCTGGGGGGCCTAGCGGGGGCGCCCCCTACGAGCAGTACTTC
TRBV5-1	.	.	TRBJ1-6	CASSAQGEGVSPLHF	TGCGCCAGCAGCGCCCAGGGAGAAGGGGTCTCACCCCTCCACTTT
TRBV14	.	.	TRBJ2-5	CASSQDTASSAHQETQYF	TGTGCCAGCAGCCAAGATACGGCGTCTAGCGCCCACCAAGAGACCCAGTACTTC
TRBV10-1	.	TRBD1	TRBJ2-6	CASSAGTGASGANVLTF	TGCGCCAGCAGTGCCGGGACAGGGGCCTCTGGGGCCAACGTCCTGACTTTC
TRBV19	.	TRBD2	TRBJ2-3	CASSIPGTSGRMDTQYF	TGTGCCAGTAGTATCCCCGGGACTAGCGGGAGGATGGATACGCAGTATTTT
TRBV29-1	.	TRBD1	TRBJ1-2	CSVLDRGSGYTF	TGCAGCGTCTTAGACAGGGGGTCTGGCTACACCTTC
TRBV6-1	.	TRBD1	TRBJ2-7	CASSSGTGGRREQYF	TGTGCCAGCAGCTCCGGGACAGGGGGAAGAAGGGAGCAGTACTTC
TRBV30	.	.	TRBJ1-5	CAGSFRPPYSNQPQHF	TGTGCCGGCTCGTTTAGACCGCCATATAGCAATCAGCCCCAGCATTTT
TRBV7-9	.	.	TRBJ1-3	CASSLGRGNTIYF	TGTGCCAGCAGCTTGGGACGTGGAAACACCATATATTTT
TRBV6-1	.	.	TRBJ1-2	CASSIQGGDYGYTF	TGTGCCAGCAGTATACAGGGAGGCGACTATGGCTACACCTTC
TRBV5-4	once	.	TRBJ2-3	CASSREGIKSTDTQYF	TGTGCCAGCAGCCGTGAGGGAATCAAGAGCACAGATACGCAGTATTTT
TRBV30	.	TRBD1	TRBJ1-3	CAWNRRQGENTIYF	TGTGCCTGGAATCGGAGACAGGGTGAAAACACCATATATTTT
TRBV18	.	.	TRBJ1-4	CASSPGATNEKLFF	TGTGCCAGCTCACCAGGGGCAACTAATGAAAAACTGTTTTTT
TRBV19	.	TRBD1	TRBJ2-7	CASSIDRPGGRSYEQYF	TGTGCCAGTAGTATAGATCGGCCAGGGGGCCGGTCCTACGAGCAGTACTTC
TRBV5-4	.	.	TRBJ2-3	CASSPRSGTDTQYF	TGTGCCAGCAGCCCGAGGAGCGGGACAGATACGCAGTATTTT
TRBV7-2	.	TRBD1	TRBJ2-3	CASTRTGVEDTQYF	TGTGCCAGCACCAGGACAGGGGTTGAAGATACGCAGTATTTT
TRBV7-2	once	TRBD2	TRBJ2-1	CASSSPPSGRNDEQFF	TGTGCCAGCAGCTCCCCCCCGAGCGGGAGAAACGATGAGCAGTTCTTC
TRBV2	.	TRBD2	TRBJ2-1	CASSGFAGGSYNEQFF	TGTGCCAGCAGTGGGTTTGCGGGAGGCTCCTACAATGAGCAGTTCTTC
TRBV11-2	.	TRBD1	TRBJ1-3	CASSPTRTGGSGNTIYF	TGTGCCAGCAGCCCGACCCGTACAGGGGGCTCTGGAAACACCATATATTTT
TRBV5-8	.	TRBD1	TRBJ2-1	CASSKDRAKGSYNEQFF	TGTGCCAGCAGCAAGGACAGGGCTAAGGGCTCCTACAATGAGCAGTTCTTC
TRBV6-5	.	.	TRBJ1-5	CASRAAFDQPQHF	TGTGCCAGCCGGGCCGCCTTCGATCAGCCCCAGCATTTT
TRBV5-5	.	TRBD1	TRBJ1-6	CASSLVRDRGLLNSPLHF	TGTGCCAGCAGCTTGGTTCGGGACAGGGGGCTCCTGAATTCACCCCTCCACTTT
TRBV6-6	once	TRBD1	TRBJ1-5	CASSSPQGVGNQPQHF	TGTGCCAGCAGTTCTCCTCAGGGGGTTGGGAATCAGCCCCAGCATTTT
TRBV7-2	.	.	TRBJ2-2	CASSLFPRGNTGELFF	TGTGCCAGCAGCTTATTCCCGCGGGGAAACACCGGGGAGCTGTTTTTT
TRBV29-1	.	.	TRBJ2-7	CSVGDASYEQYF	TGCAGCGTTGGGGACGCCTCCTACGAGCAGTACTTC
TRBV18	.	.	TRBJ1-2	CASSPPKPQVYGYTF	TGTGCCAGCTCACCACCTAAGCCACAGGTCTATGGCTACACCTTC
TRBV20-1	.	.	TRBJ1-2	CSVPRSAGYTF	TGCAGTGTCCCAAGGTCCGCAGGCTACACCTTC
TRBV7-2	once	.	TRBJ2-7	CASSRVKRGQATYEQYF	TGTGCCAGCAGCCGCGTGAAGCGGGGACAGGCAACCTACGAGCAGTACTTC
TRBV29-1	.	TRBD1	TRBJ1-2	CSVGQGAGVNYGYTF	TGCAGCGTTGGTCAGGGGGCAGGGGTAAACTATGGCTACACCTTC
TRBV5-1	.	TRBD1	TRBJ1-2	CASSLAPGTGSGYTF	TGCGCCAGCAGCTTGGCCCCCGGGACAGGGAGTGGCTACACCTTC
TRBV4-2	.	.	TRBJ2-7	CASSLGSRTSSYEQYF	TGTGCCAGCAGCTTGGGATCGCGGACTTCTTCCTACGAGCAGTACTTC
TRBV5-1	.	TRBD2	TRBJ2-5	CASSPGGERLTQYF	TGCGCCAGCAGCCCTGGGGGGGAGAGATTGACCCAGTACTTC
TRBV29-1	.	.	TRBJ1-1	CSVEIGSSPAEAFF	TGCAGCGTTGAAATTGGAAGTTCACCAGCTGAAGCTTTCTTT
TRBV4-2	.	TRBD1	TRBJ1-1	CASRQDRGRDTEAFF	TGTGCCAGCAGGCAAGACAGGGGTAGGGACACTGAAGCTTTCTTT
TRBV7-6	.	TRBD2	TRBJ2-1	CASSWPAGGVYNEQFF	TGTGCCAGCAGCTGGCCGGCGGGGGGGGTCTACAATGAGCAGTTCTTC
TRBV2	.	.	TRBJ1-6	CASSIGDSPLHF	TGTGCCAGCAGTATAGGGGATTCACCCCTCCACTTT
TRBV7-2	.	TRBD1	TRBJ2-5	CASSPRGGSETQYF	TGTGCCAGCAGCCCTAGAGGGGGCTCAGAGACCCAGTACTTC
TRBV4-1	.	TRBD2	TRBJ2-1	CASSQLAGEYNEQFF	TGCGCCAGCAGCCAATTGGCGGGAGAGTACAATGAGCAGTTCTTC
TRBV18	.	TRBD2	TRBJ2-1	CASSLAGLGNEQFF	TGTGCCAGCTCGCTAGCGGGATTGGGTAATGAGCAGTTCTTC
TRBV11-3	.	.	TRBJ2-1	CASSSGPQREQFF	TGTGCCAGCAGCTCCGGGCCCCAAAGGGAGCAGTTCTTC
TRBV6-6	.	.	TRBJ1-1	CASSRDARNTEAFF	TGTGCCAGCAGTCGGGACGCCCGGAACACTGAAGCTTTCTTT
TRBV28	.	.	TRBJ1-2	CAARTGLDGYTF	TGTGCCGCTAGGACGGGCCTGGATGGCTACACCTTC
TRBV19	once	.	TRBJ2-5	CASASGPGTQYF	TGTGCCAGCGCCAGCGGCCCGGGGACCCAGTACTTC
TRBV7-2	.	.	TRBJ1-4	CASSQDIGVANEKLFF	TGTGCCAGCAGCCAGGACATCGGAGTGGCTAATGAAAAACTGTTTTTT
TRBV7-6	.	.	TRBJ1-1	CASSLSFGNTEAFF	TGTGCCAGCAGCTTAAGTTTTGGGAACACTGAAGCTTTCTTT
TRBV7-9	.	.	TRBJ1-4	CASSGRQEKLFF	TGTGCCAGCAGCGGGCGACAGGAAAAACTGTTTTTT
TRBV30	once	.	TRBJ2-2	CAWRAPRGRKIGELFF	TGTGCCTGGAGGGCCCCCAGGGGAAGGAAGATCGGGGAGCTGTTTTTT
TRBV7-2	.	.	TRBJ2-1	CASSFPRHGSRGSYNEQFF	TGTGCCAGCAGCTTCCCCCGCCATGGGTCGCGTGGCTCCTACAATGAGCAGTTCTTC